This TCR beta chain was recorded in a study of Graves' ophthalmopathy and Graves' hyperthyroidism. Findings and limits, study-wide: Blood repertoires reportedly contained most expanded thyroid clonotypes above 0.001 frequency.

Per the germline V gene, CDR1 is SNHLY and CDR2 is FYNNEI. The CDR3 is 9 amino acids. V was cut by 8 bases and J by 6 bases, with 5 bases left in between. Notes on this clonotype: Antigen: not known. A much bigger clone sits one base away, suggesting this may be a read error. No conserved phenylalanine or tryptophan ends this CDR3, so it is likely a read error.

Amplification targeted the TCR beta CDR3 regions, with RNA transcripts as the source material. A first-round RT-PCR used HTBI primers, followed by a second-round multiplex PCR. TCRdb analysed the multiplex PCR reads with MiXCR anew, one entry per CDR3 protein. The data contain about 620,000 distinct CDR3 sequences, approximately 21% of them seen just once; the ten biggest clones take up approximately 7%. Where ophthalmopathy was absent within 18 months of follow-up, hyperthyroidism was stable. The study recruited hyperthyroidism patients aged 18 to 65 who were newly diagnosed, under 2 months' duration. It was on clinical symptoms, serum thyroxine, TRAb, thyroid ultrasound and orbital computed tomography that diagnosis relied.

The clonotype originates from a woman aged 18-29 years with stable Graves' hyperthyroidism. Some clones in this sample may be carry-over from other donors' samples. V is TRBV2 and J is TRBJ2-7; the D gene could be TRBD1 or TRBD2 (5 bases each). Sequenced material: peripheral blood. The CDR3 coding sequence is TGTGCCAGCGGGACCGAGCAGTACTGC. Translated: CASGTEQYC.